The 11 T cell receptor beta chains below all came from one sample that was sequenced in a study of blood T cell repertoires in COVID-19 (dated by TCRdb to 2020 to 2022). Library preparation employed the immunoSEQ multiplex PCR assay. This immuneACCESS table, as held by TCRdb, lists in-frame sequences with V and J called but not all clones. Of the missing ones, under half trace to an unresolved V gene in checked studies; the others have no known cause. This sample holds fewer than 85,000 clones; roughly 78% were observed only once. The top ten constitute 21% of the sample. Specimen: peripheral blood. The receptors originated from a human donor in a cohort sampled during active COVID-19.

V gene TRBV5-6 combines with J gene TRBJ1-1, with 8 positions matching TRBD1. From germline, CDR1 is SGHDT and CDR2 YYEEEE. V dropped 0 bases and J dropped 9; count of bases not matched to a gene: 10. The length of the CDR3 is 15 residues. CDR3 coding DNA: TGTGCCAGCAGCTTGGGGGCAGGACAGGGCGACCAAGCTTTCTTT. Protein: CASSLGAGQGDQAFF.

The V call is TRBV5-1, the J call TRBJ2-2, with D perhaps matching TRBD1 (6 bases). V lost 5 bases, J lost 2 bases, and 16 bases lay in between. The CDR3 is made up of 16 amino acids. Germline V lookup: CDR1 SGHRS, CDR2 YFSETQ. The CDR3 nucleotides are TGCGCCAGCAGGGGTACCCGGGACATTAACACCGGGGAGCTGTTTTTT. Its protein product is CASRGTRDINTGELFF.

This clone was recorded a few times. The chain uses TRBV12-3 or TRBV12-4 and TRBJ1-1; D is ambiguous. This CDR3 spans 13 amino acids. V shed 2 bases and J shed 8 bases, with 12 bases lying between them. DNA for the CDR3: TGTGCCAGCAGTTTAATCTTACGGGGAGAAGCTTTCTTT. It translates to CASSLILRGEAFF.

The rearrangement uses TRBV19 and TRBJ2-7, with TRBD2 as a possible D gene (6 bases). There are 15 residues in the CDR3. The germline CDR1 and CDR2 sequences are LNHDA and SQIVND (reference sequence). V shed 0 bases and J shed 2 bases, with 11 bases lying between them. CDR3 DNA sequence: TGTGCCAGTAGTATAGACTCGGGGGACCCCTACGAGCAGTACTTC. This sequence encodes CASSIDSGDPYEQYF.

The chain is built from TRBV19 and TRBJ1-1; 8 nucleotides align to TRBD1. V trimming: 7 bases; J trimming: 4 bases; junction bases outside the gene matches: 8. The CDR3 sequence is 14 residues long. From germline, CDR1 is LNHDA and CDR2 SQIVND (reference sequence). As DNA, the CDR3 is TGTGCCAGTATCCCCCAGGGGGCGGGCACTGAAGCTTTCTTT. Its protein is CASIPQGAGTEAFF.

V and J are TRBV5-6 and TRBJ2-2; TRBD2 is a possible D gene (7 bases). V lost 1 base and J 0 bases, leaving 13 bases between the germline ends. This CDR3 contains 17 residues. CDR1 SGHDT and CDR2 YYEEEE come from the germline V gene. The CDR3 sequence: CASSLFGGGPNTGELFF. The DNA of the CDR3 is TGTGCCAGCAGCTTGTTTGGCGGGGGCCCGAACACCGGGGAGCTGTTTTTT.

The genes are TRBV7-9 and TRBJ2-7, with D possibly matching TRBD1 (6 bases). The CDR3 totals 16 residues. Germline V gene data show CDR1 as SEHNR and CDR2 as FQNEAQ (reference sequence). Trimming removed 4 bases at V and 7 bases at J, with 23 bases between. The CDR3 loop reads CASSSPGTPNFREQYF. DNA for the CDR3: TGTGCCAGCAGCTCCCCCGGGACACCCAATTTTCGAGAGCAGTACTTC. Supplemented by reference TRBV7-9 and TRBJ2-7, the full variable domain reads DTGVSQNPRHKITKRGQNVTFRCDPISEHNRLYWYRQTLGQGPEFLTYFQNEAQLEKSRLLSDRFSAERPKGSFSTLEIQRTEQGDSAMYLCASSSPGTPNFREQYFGPGTRLTVT.

The chain links TRBV6-1 to TRBJ2-1; 11 nucleotides agree with TRBD2. This CDR3 has 18 amino acids. CDR1 and CDR2 from the germline V gene are MNHNS and SASEGT. With 3 bases clipped from V and 0 bases from J, the junction kept 7 bases outside the gene matches. In DNA, the CDR3 is TGTGCCAGCAGTGACCGACTAGCGGGGTTTAGCTCCTACAATGAGCAGTTCTTC. Its translation is CASSDRLAGFSSYNEQFF.

The DNA of the CDR3 is TGTGCCAGCAGCCCGGGACAGCCAACCGGGGAGCTGTTTTTT. The encoded protein is CASSPGQPTGELFF. The rearrangement links TRBV5-4 to TRBJ2-2; 7 positions match TRBD1. V lost 4 bases, J lost 5 bases, and 5 bases stayed unmatched. Germline lookup yields CDR1 SGHNT and CDR2 YYREEE (reference sequence). This CDR3 contains 14 residues. Full variable domain (rest looked up from reference TRBV5-4 and TRBJ2-2): ETGVTQSPTHLIKTRGQQVTLRCSSQSGHNTVSWYQQALGQGPQFIFQYYREEENGRGNFPPRFSGLQFPNYSSELNVNALELDDSALYLCASSPGQPTGELFFGEGSRLTVL.

This rearrangement joins TRBV29-1 to TRBJ2-3; 10 bases align to TRBD2. The CDR3 length is 14 residues. Germline V gene lookup returns CDR1 SQVTM and CDR2 ANQGSEA. Trimming cost V 4 bases and J 4 bases; bases outside gene matches: 5. CDR3 in DNA: TGCAGCGTTGTACGGCTAGCGGGGGCAGATACGCAGTATTTT. It yields the protein CSVVRLAGADTQYF.

V is TRBV19 and J is TRBJ2-3; perhaps TRBD1 as D (6 bases). This CDR3 region has 14 residues. V was clipped by 4 bases and J by 4 bases, with 12 bases between them. The germline CDR1 and CDR2 sequences are LNHDA and SQIVND (reference sequence). In DNA form, the CDR3 reads TGTGCCAGTAGTACCGGGACACCTTCAGATACGCAGTATTTT. Protein product: CASSTGTPSDTQYF.